This T cell receptor beta chain comes out of a study of identical twins (dated by TCRdb to 2016 to 2017). The study in broad terms: TCR alpha and beta repertoires from monozygotic twins, unrelated adults of various ages and cord blood were deep-sequenced to test whether fetal clonotypes persist. To rule out contamination, the twin experiments were replicated at different times with different library preparation protocols. Study-wide findings and limitations: In monozygotic twins, out-of-frame TCR alpha sharing was systematically underestimated by recombination models, although the models agreed with sharing between unrelated individuals. Abundant cord blood beta clonotypes carried fewer insertions; young adult naive repertoires showed a weaker similar trend, while memory repertoires showed none. Because the same donors could not be followed over many years, the conclusions relied on cross-sectional statistical analysis. Invariant T cells such as MAIT and iNKT could partly confound zero-insertion analyses, although diverse VJ usage argued against such confounding for most clonotypes. Excess twin sharing in beta out-of-frame sequences was weaker because fewer shared sequences lowered the signal-to-noise ratio. Compared with coincidental sharing between unrelated individuals, out-of-frame TCR alpha sequences shared between twins showed an excess of sequences with low generation probability.

The library came from 5' RACE. The sequencing machine was an Illumina HiSeq 2000. Template switching introduced a universal primer binding site; the final cDNA contained a unique molecular identifier, enabling accurate counting of TCR cDNA molecules. First-strand cDNA for TCR alpha and beta chains was synthesized from specific primers in the conserved constant-segment region. To control for contamination, every cDNA library carried two barcodes: a SMART-Mk sample barcode plus Illumina barcodes. TruSeq adapter sequences, together with Illumina sample barcodes, were added in two successive PCR steps. The TCR alpha and beta cDNA libraries were sequenced on the Illumina HiSeq platform using custom primers. The authors' analysis ran thus. MiGEC was used to process raw reads and extract unique molecular identifiers, and MiXCR was used to find CDR3 positions. For each individual, recombination models were inferred using an EM algorithm with the repgenHMM and IGoR tools. Shared clonotypes were analyzed with the tcR package in R, and sharing was normalized by the product of cloneset sizes. To study raw recombination without the effects of thymic and clonal selection, out-of-frame nonproductive sequences were analyzed. TCRdb cleaned the public reads at Q25 with fastp, built clones with MiXCR and kept in-frame beta chains. Identical CDR3 proteins give one entry, which carries the most common genes and DNA. None of the V and J calls come from the authors' own analysis; TCRdb made them. The sample profile shows about 890,000 distinct CDR3 sequences; approximately 13% of them were found once. The top ten constitute roughly 1.6% of the sample.

There are a few counts of this clonotype. Its antigen target is currently unknown. Per-nucleotide qualities are absent, and no much larger clonotype sits a single base away. Only healthy Caucasian donors were included. The twin cohort comprised three pairs of female monozygotic twins, all aged roughly 18 to 29 years. The RNA used for TCR libraries was isolated from peripheral blood mononuclear cells. These same records also appear under a second study, on yellow fever vaccine responses in identical twins. According to the second study: According to the authors, the vaccine-induced T cell response in identical twins seemed to be partly convergent and partly specific to each individual. Focusing on identical twins, the study followed the T cell clones that responded to the vaccine, and did so with precision.

The sequence was obtained from a woman under 30 in good health. Source material: PBMCs.

The DNA sequence follows: TGTGCCACCAGTGATTTGCACGACAGGGTAGGCAATGAGCAGTTCTTC. It is translated as CATSDLHDRVGNEQFF. The sequence joins TRBV24-1 to TRBJ2-1; 7 nucleotides in the junction match TRBD1. CDR1 KGHDR and CDR2 SFDVKD were looked up in the germline V gene. V loses 0 bases at its end and J loses 6 bases; junction bases beyond the gene matches: 7. From the cysteine through the phenylalanine, the CDR3 covers 16 amino acids. Kept here is only the CDR3 DNA, which spans 48 bases and is read in frame from base 1.